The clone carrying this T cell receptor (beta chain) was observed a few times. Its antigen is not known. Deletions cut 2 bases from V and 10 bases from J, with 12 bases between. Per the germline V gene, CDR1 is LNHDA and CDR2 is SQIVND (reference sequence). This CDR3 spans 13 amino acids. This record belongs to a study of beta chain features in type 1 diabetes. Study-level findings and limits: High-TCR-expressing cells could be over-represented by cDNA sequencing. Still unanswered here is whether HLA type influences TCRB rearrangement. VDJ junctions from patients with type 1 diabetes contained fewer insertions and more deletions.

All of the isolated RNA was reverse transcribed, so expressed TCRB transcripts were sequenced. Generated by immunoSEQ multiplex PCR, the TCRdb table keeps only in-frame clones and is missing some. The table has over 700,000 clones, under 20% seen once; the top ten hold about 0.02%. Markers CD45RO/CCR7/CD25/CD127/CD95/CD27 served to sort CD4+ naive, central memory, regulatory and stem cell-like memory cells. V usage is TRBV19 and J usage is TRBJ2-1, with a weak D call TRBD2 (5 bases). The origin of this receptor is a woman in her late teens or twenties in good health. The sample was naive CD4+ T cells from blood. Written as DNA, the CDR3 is TGTGCCAGTAGTATAACCCGGGGAAAAGAGCAGTTCTTC. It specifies CASSITRGKEQFF.